This note documents a single TCR beta chain sequence. This clonotype showed up many times. Its target antigen remains unknown. Base qualities are not recorded, but no much larger clone differs from it by a single base. These data come from a study of identical twins (dated by TCRdb to 2015 to 2016). In terms of the full investigation: To test whether fetal clonotypes persist, the study used deep sequencing on TCR alpha and beta repertoires from monozygotic twins, unrelated adults of various ages, and cord blood. Replicate twin experiments were performed at different times using different library preparation protocols to rule out contamination.

Libraries came from 5' RACE. TCRdb shows the sequencer as Illumina HiSeq 2000. A universal primer binding site was introduced by template switching, and a unique molecular identifier was present in the final cDNA, enabling accurate counting of TCR cDNA molecules. First-strand cDNA for TCR alpha and beta chains was synthesized from specific primers in the conserved constant-segment region. To control for contamination, each cDNA library was double barcoded with a SMART-Mk sample barcode plus Illumina barcodes. TruSeq adapter sequences and Illumina sample barcodes were added in two successive PCR steps. Sequencing of the TCR alpha and beta cDNA libraries was done on the Illumina HiSeq platform using custom primers. In the source study's methods: Unique molecular identifiers were extracted from raw reads with MiGEC, and CDR3 positions were determined with MiXCR. For each individual, recombination models were inferred using an EM algorithm with the repgenHMM and IGoR tools. Shared clonotypes were analyzed with the tcR package in R, and sharing was normalized by the product of cloneset sizes. Out-of-frame nonproductive sequences were analyzed to study raw recombination free of thymic and clonal selection effects. In-frame beta chains were kept once TCRdb had trimmed the public reads at Q25 with fastp and called clones with MiXCR. Every entry covers one CDR3 protein and lists the most common genes and DNA from its rows. These V and J calls are TCRdb output, not the study's own analysis. In all, the sample holds around 960,000 distinct CDR3 sequences, and approximately 13% of those were seen once. Around 1.5% of the sample lies in the top ten.

Paper-wide results and their limitations: The excess sharing between twins in beta out-of-frame sequences was weaker because fewer shared sequences reduced the signal-to-noise ratio. Invariant T cells such as MAIT and iNKT could partly confound zero-insertion analyses, although diverse VJ usage argued against such confounding for most clonotypes. Compared with coincidental sharing between unrelated individuals, out-of-frame TCR alpha sequences shared between twins had an excess of sequences with low generation probability. Recombination models systematically underestimated out-of-frame TCR alpha sharing in monozygotic twins but agreed with sharing between unrelated individuals. Fewer insertions were carried by abundant cord blood beta clonotypes; a weaker similar trend was observed in young adult naive repertoires, while no such trend was observed in memory repertoires. Because the same donors could not be followed over many years, the conclusions depended on cross-sectional statistical analysis.

Every donor in the study was a healthy Caucasian. Three pairs of female monozygotic twins, all aged roughly 18 to 29 years, made up the twin cohort. RNA for TCR libraries was isolated from peripheral blood mononuclear cells. This same sample was also taken into another study, of yellow fever vaccine responses in identical twins. The second study, in turn, reports: According to the authors, in identical twins the way T cells responded to vaccination appeared partly convergent and partly personalized. The study precisely tracked vaccine-responding T cell clones in identical twins.

The source is a woman between 18 and 30 years old in good health. The sample was PBMCs.

The CDR3 is CSARRAGRVSSDTQYF. At the DNA level, the sequence is TGCAGTGCTAGAAGGGCAGGCAGGGTCTCCTCAGATACGCAGTATTTT. The receptor chain draws on TRBV20-1 and TRBJ2-3, and TRBD1 may be the D gene, going by 5 matching bases. The CDR3 sequence holds 16 residues, the cysteine and phenylalanine included. Left in the record is the CDR3 DNA by itself, 48 bases read in frame from the first base. Deletion took 2 bases off V and 4 bases off J, with a span of 19 bases between the germline ends. From the germline V gene (reference sequence), CDR1 is DFQATT and CDR2 is SNEGSKA.